This TCR beta chain emerged from a study of blood T cell repertoires in COVID-19. Trimming took 6 bases from V and 3 from J; bases not matched to a gene: 13. The CDR3 length is 16 residues. Germline V gives CDR1 MDHEN, CDR2 SYDVKM. Sequencing was performed with immunoSEQ multiplex PCR; in TCRdb, only in-frame clones are kept and a portion is missing. The sample consists of 250,000 or so clones, 70% to 90% of them appearing once. The specimen sequenced was peripheral blood. The rearrangement uses TRBV28 and TRBJ1-2, with 7 bases fitting TRBD1. This TCR came from a man aged 55-75 years with acute or convalescent COVID-19. CDR3 nucleotide sequence: TGTGCCAGCAGAACCCTGGGCTCTCAGGGGGACTATGGCTACACCTTC. The encoded protein is CASRTLGSQGDYGYTF.